The TCR beta chain under discussion was sequenced for a study of memory B cells and T cells in multiple sclerosis. Produced via immunoSEQ multiplex PCR; TCRdb's table is partial and in-frame only. Of about 42,000 clones listed, 82% are singletons. Trimming shortened V by 2 bases and J by 6 bases, and 10 bases separated the two germline ends. The CDR3 loop spans 13 amino acids. The germline gives CDR1 SEHNR, CDR2 FQNEAQ (reference sequence). CFSE-dim autoproliferating and CFSE-high non-proliferating T cells from unstimulated culture were sequenced separately. Cultures began with approximately 52 million CFSE-labeled PBMCs, unstimulated for 7 days, with replicate wells pooled. Worth noting for this clone: Its antigen remains unidentified.

Sequenced material: PBMCs from blood kept in culture. The chain employs TRBV7-9 and TRBJ1-1; perhaps TRBD1 as D (5 bases). The receptor was derived from a human donor with multiple sclerosis. CDR3 bases: TGTGCCAGCAGCTTAAGAGGGGAGGCTGAAGCTTTCTTT. Translated, it gives CASSLRGEAEAFF.